A selection of T cell receptor beta chains follows, all from one sample in a study of OX40 agonist ivuxolimab in advanced cancers. Assay used: immunoSEQ multiplex PCR; TCRdb lists only in-frame clones, some missing. Of about 91,000 clones in the sample, approximately 84% were seen once. The starting material was CD4+ or CD8+ T cells sorted from blood, obtained in a trial of the OX40 agonist ivuxolimab. These TCRs come from an adult with an advanced solid tumor such as melanoma, head and neck, liver or kidney cancer. The CDR3 runs from the conserved cysteine through the conserved F or W. The D gene is left open where the match is weak. Size tells how often a clone was seen (once, few, many) or the class of an expanded clone, and some rows leave it out.

abundance,len,v_gene,j_gene,d_gene,CDR3nt,CDR3aa
NA,14,TRBV7-7,TRBJ2-7,TRBD1,TGTGCCAGCAGCTTGGAGGACAGGGCCTACGAGCAGTACTTC,CASSLEDRAYEQYF
NA,14,TRBV28,TRBJ1-1,NA,TGTGCCAGCAGTTCGGGGGGAACGAACACTGAAGCTTTCTTT,CASSSGGTNTEAFF
NA,12,TRBV4-2,TRBJ2-1,NA,TGTGCCAGCAGCCAAGGCGTAGCCTGGCAGTTCTTC,CASSQGVAWQFF
NA,16,TRBV18,TRBJ2-2,NA,TGTGCCAGCTCACCACCGAATAGGGATCACACCGGGGAGCTGTTTTTT,CASSPPNRDHTGELFF
NA,15,TRBV6-1,TRBJ2-1,TRBD1,TGTGCCAGCACCACGCTTCCGGGACAGGGGACTAGGCAGTTCTTC,CASTTLPGQGTRQFF
NA,14,TRBV18,TRBJ2-7,NA,TGTGCCAGCTCACCACCGACACCCTCCTACGAGCAGTACTTC,CASSPPTPSYEQYF
NA,14,TRBV18,TRBJ2-7,TRBD1,TGTGCCAGCTCACCGGGACAGACGTTCTACGAGCAGTACTTC,CASSPGQTFYEQYF
NA,12,TRBV5-1,TRBJ1-2,NA,TGCGCCGGCAGCTCCTCGGACACTGGCTACACCTTC,CAGSSSDTGYTF
NA,16,TRBV2,TRBJ2-7,TRBD2,TGTGCCAGCAGTGGTTCACGGGCAGGGACTAGCTACGAGCAGTACTTC,CASSGSRAGTSYEQYF
NA,17,TRBV2,TRBJ2-3,TRBD1,TGTGCCAGCAGTGAGATGACAGGGAATGTCCCCACAGATACGCAGTATTTT,CASSEMTGNVPTDTQYF
NA,15,TRBV2,TRBJ2-2,TRBD1,TGTGCCAGCAGCCGGGACAGGGGGTACACCGGGGAGCTGTTTTTT,CASSRDRGYTGELFF
NA,14,TRBV7-8,TRBJ2-1,NA,TGTGCCAGCAGCTTAAGAGACAGAGACAATGAGCAGTTCTTC,CASSLRDRDNEQFF
NA,18,TRBV27,TRBJ2-1,NA,TGTGCCAGCAGTTTATCGGTAGGGAGCCCTGGAGGGGGAAATGAGCAGTTCTTC,CASSLSVGSPGGGNEQFF
NA,15,TRBV6-1,TRBJ2-7,TRBD2,TGTGCCAGCACCAGAACTAGCGGGAGTTACAACGAGCAGTACTTC,CASTRTSGSYNEQYF
NA,14,TRBV19,TRBJ1-5,TRBD1,TGTGCCAGTCTGACAGGGGGCGGCAATCAGCCCCAGCATTTT,CASLTGGGNQPQHF
once,13,TRBV5-1,TRBJ2-7,NA,TGCGCCAGCAGCTCGGCTGGGGCATACGAGCAGTACTTC,CASSSAGAYEQYF
few,16,TRBV6-4,TRBJ2-6,NA,TGTGCCAGCAGTGACTCAGCGGGCTCTGGGGCCAACGTCCTGACTTTC,CASSDSAGSGANVLTF
NA,15,TRBV27,TRBJ2-3,TRBD1,TGTGCCAGCAGTTCCTGGGACAGGTACACAGATACGCAGTATTTT,CASSSWDRYTDTQYF
NA,16,TRBV12-2,TRBJ2-5,NA,TGTGCAAGTCGCCCTGTGCTGATGGGGTCGACGGCGGCCCAGTACTTC,CASRPVLMGSTAAQYF
NA,15,TRBV28,TRBJ1-4,TRBD1,TGTGCCAGCAGTCTTGGGGGACAGGGATATGAAAAACTGTTTTTT,CASSLGGQGYEKLFF
NA,16,TRBV27,TRBJ2-6,NA,TGTGCCAGCAGGGCGGGGGCGCCGCCTGGGGCCAACGTCCTGACTTTC,CASRAGAPPGANVLTF
NA,14,TRBV30,TRBJ2-1,TRBD2,TGTGCCTGGACGGGGACTAGCGTATCCCATGAGCAGTTCTTC,CAWTGTSVSHEQFF
NA,14,TRBV6-1,TRBJ2-4,TRBD2,TGTGCCAGCAACCAGCGGGGGACCAAAAACATTCAGTACTTC,CASNQRGTKNIQYF